This TCR beta chain is from a study of graft-versus-host responses after intestinal transplantation. Whole-study results and caveats: Elevated graft-versus-host to host-versus-graft clonal ratios in allografts were recorded for patients with graft-donor T cell macrochimerism.

The germline CDR1 and CDR2 sequences are SGHRS and YFSETQ. The CDR3 covers 12 residues. V lost 1 base, J lost 8 bases, and 9 bases lay in between. Data came from immunoSEQ multiplex PCR; TCRdb stores just in-frame clones and leaves some out. The sample holds 15,000 to 20,000 clones; around 35% are singletons and the top ten take 2% to 2.5%. The authors combined approximately 200,000 CFSE-labeled responder cells with approximately 200,000 irradiated, violet-dye-labeled stimulator cells in plates. The sample consisted of alloreactive CD4+ T cells from a mixed lymphocyte reaction culture, taken before transplantation. The sample's subset: CFSE-low proliferating T cells sorted from approximately six-day pre-transplant mixed lymphocyte reaction (GvH or HvG direction). This TCR was sampled from a human patient who was an organ donor for intestinal transplantation. This sequence joins TRBV5-1 and TRBJ1-2; D unclear. The CDR3 sequence is CASSLKGNGYTF. As DNA, the CDR3 is TGCGCCAGCAGCTTGAAGGGAAACGGCTACACCTTC. Together with reference TRBV5-1 and TRBJ1-2, the CDR3 gives the full variable domain: KAGVTQTPRYLIKTRGQQVTLSCSPISGHRSVSWYQQTPGQGLQFLFEYFSETQRNKGNFPGRFSGRQFSNSRSEMNVSTLELGDSALYLCASSLKGNGYTFGSGTRLTVV.